Below, one T cell receptor beta chain is given with its context. Regions amplified from RNA transcripts were the TCR beta CDR3 regions. First-round RT-PCR of the TCR CDR3 relied on the HTBI primer set. TCRdb passed the multiplex PCR reads through MiXCR, listing each CDR3 protein once. The sample holds around 620,000 distinct CDR3 sequences, about 14% seen once. This sample is drawn from a study of T cells in Graves' hyperthyroidism and ophthalmopathy. Not enrolled were patients with uncontrolled infection, other autoimmune disease, pregnancy or lactation. Germline V CDR1 and CDR2: SNHLY, FYNNEI. Trimming removed 8 bases at V and 4 bases at J, with 9 bases between. The CDR3 has 11 amino acids.

The sequencing input was blood. The rearrangement joins TRBV2 to TRBJ2-7; D may match TRBD1 or TRBD2 (5 bases each). The origin of this receptor is a young woman with Graves' ophthalmopathy. The CDR3 here is CASVGPYEQYF. In nucleotides, the CDR3 is TGTGCCAGCGTGGGACCTTACGAGCAGTACTTC.